The 20 T cell receptor beta chains given below trace back to one sample, sequenced in a study of OX40 agonist ivuxolimab in advanced cancers. Measured with immunoSEQ multiplex PCR; TCRdb has only the in-frame clones, and not every one. This table holds about 74,000 clones, over 80% found once. The sequenced sample was CD4+ or CD8+ T cells sorted from blood, obtained in a trial of the OX40 agonist ivuxolimab. These receptors came from an adult with an advanced solid tumor such as melanoma, head and neck, liver or kidney cancer.

This clone came up a few times. This chain connects TRBV30 to TRBJ1-1, with D perhaps matching TRBD1 (5 bases). CDR1 and CDR2 (germline): GTSNPN, SVGIG (reference sequence). V gave up 5 bases and J gave up 0 bases, with 7 bases separating them. The length of the CDR3 is 12 residues. Here the CDR3 reads CAWRGMNTEAFF. The DNA for the CDR3 is TGTGCCTGGCGGGGGATGAACACTGAAGCTTTCTTT.

This clone was seen a single time. The genes are TRBV5-4 and TRBJ2-7, with 8 bases aligning to TRBD2. Germline V gene lookup returns CDR1 SGHNT and CDR2 YYREEE (reference sequence). Trimming at V came to 4 bases and at J to 3 bases, leaving 12 bases not matched to a gene. The CDR3 contains 16 residues. The CDR3 sequence is CASSPRTSGGRYEQYF. CDR3 coding DNA: TGTGCCAGCAGCCCCCGAACTAGCGGAGGTCGCTACGAGCAGTACTTC.

This chain joins TRBV7-9 and TRBJ1-4, with 7 bases matching TRBD1. V was pared by 6 bases and J by 3 bases, with 16 bases of the junction left unmatched. Germline CDR1 reads SEHNR; CDR2 reads FQNEAQ (reference sequence). The CDR3 consists of 18 residues. The DNA of the CDR3 is TGTGCCAGCAGGCCCCCGACAGGGATTAAGGGGTCTAATGAAAAACTGTTTTTT. Protein product: CASRPPTGIKGSNEKLFF.

The V gene is TRBV7-6, the J gene TRBJ1-6, with 10 bases lining up with TRBD1. Germline CDR1 and CDR2: SGHVS and FNYEAQ. V shed 4 bases, J shed 9 bases, and the junction held 3 bases outside the gene matches. The CDR3 extends over 14 amino acids. CDR3 residues: CASSSGQGISPLHF. CDR3 sequence (DNA): TGTGCCAGCAGCTCGGGACAGGGGATTTCACCCCTCCACTTT.

This chain joins TRBV27 and TRBJ2-5, with a tentative D call TRBD2 (6 bases). Germline V lookup: CDR1 MNHEY, CDR2 SMNVEV (reference sequence). CDR3 length equals 16 residues. V shed 7 bases and J shed 5 bases, with 23 bases lying between them. CDR3: CASTSLGDPGGETQYF. CDR3 DNA: TGTGCCAGCACTTCTTTGGGGGACCCAGGAGGGGAGACCCAGTACTTC.

This clone appeared once. The rearrangement uses TRBV6-1 and TRBJ1-1; D is possibly TRBD1 (6 bases). The ends were cut back, 5 bases at V and 0 bases at J, with 10 bases in the middle. The CDR3 consists of 14 residues. Germline values: CDR1 MNHNS, CDR2 SASEGT. This CDR3 reads CASSSDSLNTEAFF. As DNA, the CDR3 is TGTGCCAGCAGTTCGGACAGCTTGAACACTGAAGCTTTCTTT.

The rearrangement uses TRBV4-3 and TRBJ2-7; D is unclear. Deletions cut 1 base from V and 2 bases from J, with 6 bases between. Germline assignment: CDR1 LGHNA and CDR2 YSLEER. This CDR3 region has 13 residues. The CDR3 protein is CASSQGQAYEQYF. The CDR3 DNA reads as TGCGCCAGCAGCCAAGGGCAGGCCTACGAGCAGTACTTC.

The J gene is TRBJ2-7, the V gene TRBV13; D uncertain. Trimming pared 6 bases from V and 7 bases from J, leaving 16 bases between. The CDR3 runs 13 residues. Germline V gene sequence: CDR1 PRHDT, CDR2 FYEKMQ (reference sequence). This chain's CDR3 is CASSPGALLEQYF. In DNA form, the CDR3 reads TGTGCCAGCAGTCCTGGAGCCCTTTTAGAGCAGTACTTC. The full variable domain, with the rest looked up from reference TRBV13 and TRBJ2-7, is AAGVIQSPRHLIKEKRETATLKCYPIPRHDTVYWYQQGPGQDPQFLISFYEKMQSDKGSIPDRFSAQQFSDYHSELNMSSLELGDSALYFCASSPGALLEQYFGPGTRLTVT.

The V and J genes are TRBV11-2 and TRBJ2-7; a weak D match, TRBD2 (5 bases). Germline-derived CDR1 and CDR2 are SGHAT and FQNNGV. The V end lost 3 bases, the J end lost 4 bases, and 13 bases lay between the germline ends. The CDR3 runs to 14 residues. The CDR3 sequence is CASSFDLWRYEQYF. Here the CDR3 DNA reads TGTGCCAGCAGCTTCGACTTATGGAGGTACGAGCAGTACTTC.

This clone came up once. J is TRBJ1-1 and V is TRBV6-5, with D possibly matching TRBD1 (5 bases). The germline V and J ends were trimmed by 5 bases and 11 bases, with 18 bases remaining between them. There are 13 residues in the CDR3. Germline assignment: CDR1 MNHEY and CDR2 SVGAGI. This CDR3 is CASSPGGPLQAFF. DNA of the CDR3: TGTGCCAGCAGTCCGGGGGGTCCCCTGCAGGCTTTCTTT.

The chain uses TRBV19 and TRBJ2-3; 9 bases match TRBD1. V was pared by 5 bases and J by 6 bases, with 12 bases of the junction left unmatched. The CDR3 is 16 residues long. From germline, CDR1 is LNHDA and CDR2 SQIVND (reference sequence). Written as DNA, the CDR3 is TGTGCCAGTAGTTCGGACAGGGGCTCTCTGTGGGATACGCAGTATTTT. The encoded protein is CASSSDRGSLWDTQYF.

The rearrangement uses TRBV5-1 and TRBJ2-7, with D perhaps TRBD1 (5 bases). Looked up from germline, CDR1 is SGHRS and CDR2 is YFSETQ. The CDR3 runs 12 residues. V was trimmed by 2 bases and J by 4 bases, leaving 7 bases between them. CDR3 sequence reads: CASSFDRYEQYF. As DNA, the CDR3 is TGCGCCAGCAGCTTCGACAGATACGAGCAGTACTTC.

The rearrangement joins TRBV6-1 to TRBJ2-1; 11 bases align to TRBD1. CDR3 length: 16 residues. The J segment lost 5 bases and the V segment lost 5 bases, leaving 8 bases of the junction unmatched. Germline CDR1 reads MNHNS; CDR2 reads SASEGT. The CDR3 DNA sequence: TGTGCCAGCAGTCAAGATCCGGGACAGGGGGACAATGAGCAGTTCTTC. It specifies CASSQDPGQGDNEQFF.

The V gene is TRBV18, the J gene TRBJ1-2; perhaps TRBD1 as D (6 bases). The CDR3 has 15 residues. The germline V gene has CDR1 KGHSH and CDR2 LQKENI. Trimming stripped 2 bases from V and 5 bases from J, with 15 bases between. The chain's CDR3 is CASSPGGRTDYGYTF. DNA of the CDR3: TGTGCCAGCTCACCAGGAGGGCGGACAGATTATGGCTACACCTTC.

The chain employs TRBV19 and TRBJ2-3; tentatively, D is TRBD1 (5 bases). From germline, CDR1 is LNHDA and CDR2 SQIVND (reference sequence). This CDR3 is 15 amino acids long. Trimming cost V 5 bases and J 0 bases, with 12 bases left between them. The CDR3 DNA is TGTGCCAGTAGTGAGGACCGGACAAGCACAGATACGCAGTATTTT. Translating it yields CASSEDRTSTDTQYF.

On this clone itself: This specimen includes other DNA sequences encoding the same CDR3. The V call is TRBV9, the J call TRBJ2-2, with a tentative D call TRBD2 (5 bases). V lost 0 bases to trimming and J lost 4 bases, with 7 bases between them. Germline CDR1 SGDLS, CDR2 YYNGEE. The length of the CDR3 is 14 residues. Written as DNA, the CDR3 is TGTGCCAGCAGCGTAGGCGGAGGCACCGGGGAGCTGTTTTTT. This codes for CASSVGGGTGELFF.

V and J are TRBV28 and TRBJ2-2; 10 nucleotides match TRBD2. Germline V gives CDR1 MDHEN, CDR2 SYDVKM. The CDR3 loop spans 19 amino acids. Trimming at V came to 3 bases and at J to 0 bases, leaving 10 bases not matched to a gene. The CDR3 is CASSFYTSGIRANTGELFF. CDR3 in DNA: TGTGCCAGCAGTTTTTACACTAGCGGGATTAGAGCGAACACCGGGGAGCTGTTTTTT.

The rearrangement links TRBV7-6 to TRBJ2-1, with unresolved D. CDR3 size: 13 residues. Germline CDR1 and CDR2: SGHVS and FNYEAQ. Trimming stripped 10 bases from V and 8 bases from J, with 18 bases between. DNA for the CDR3: TGTGCCACCTCAGCTTCTGCGGTGGATGAGCAGTTCTTC. This codes for CATSASAVDEQFF.

The genes are TRBV6-5 and TRBJ1-3; D is ambiguous. The CDR3 runs to 15 residues. With 5 bases removed from V and 0 bases from J, the gap between germline ends came to 11 bases. Germline lookup yields CDR1 MNHEY and CDR2 SVGAGI. CDR3 amino acids: CASSPDGSSGNTIYF. The CDR3 DNA is TGTGCCAGCAGTCCTGACGGTAGCTCTGGAAACACCATATATTTT.

The V and J genes are TRBV19 and TRBJ1-1; D unclear. The CDR3 has 16 residues. The V gene's germline CDR1 is LNHDA and CDR2 SQIVND (reference sequence). V was cut by 5 bases and J by 1 base, with 17 bases left in between. The CDR3 region is CASSFSGGKRNTEAFF. The DNA for the CDR3 is TGTGCCAGTAGTTTCTCAGGAGGCAAGAGGAACACTGAAGCTTTCTTT.